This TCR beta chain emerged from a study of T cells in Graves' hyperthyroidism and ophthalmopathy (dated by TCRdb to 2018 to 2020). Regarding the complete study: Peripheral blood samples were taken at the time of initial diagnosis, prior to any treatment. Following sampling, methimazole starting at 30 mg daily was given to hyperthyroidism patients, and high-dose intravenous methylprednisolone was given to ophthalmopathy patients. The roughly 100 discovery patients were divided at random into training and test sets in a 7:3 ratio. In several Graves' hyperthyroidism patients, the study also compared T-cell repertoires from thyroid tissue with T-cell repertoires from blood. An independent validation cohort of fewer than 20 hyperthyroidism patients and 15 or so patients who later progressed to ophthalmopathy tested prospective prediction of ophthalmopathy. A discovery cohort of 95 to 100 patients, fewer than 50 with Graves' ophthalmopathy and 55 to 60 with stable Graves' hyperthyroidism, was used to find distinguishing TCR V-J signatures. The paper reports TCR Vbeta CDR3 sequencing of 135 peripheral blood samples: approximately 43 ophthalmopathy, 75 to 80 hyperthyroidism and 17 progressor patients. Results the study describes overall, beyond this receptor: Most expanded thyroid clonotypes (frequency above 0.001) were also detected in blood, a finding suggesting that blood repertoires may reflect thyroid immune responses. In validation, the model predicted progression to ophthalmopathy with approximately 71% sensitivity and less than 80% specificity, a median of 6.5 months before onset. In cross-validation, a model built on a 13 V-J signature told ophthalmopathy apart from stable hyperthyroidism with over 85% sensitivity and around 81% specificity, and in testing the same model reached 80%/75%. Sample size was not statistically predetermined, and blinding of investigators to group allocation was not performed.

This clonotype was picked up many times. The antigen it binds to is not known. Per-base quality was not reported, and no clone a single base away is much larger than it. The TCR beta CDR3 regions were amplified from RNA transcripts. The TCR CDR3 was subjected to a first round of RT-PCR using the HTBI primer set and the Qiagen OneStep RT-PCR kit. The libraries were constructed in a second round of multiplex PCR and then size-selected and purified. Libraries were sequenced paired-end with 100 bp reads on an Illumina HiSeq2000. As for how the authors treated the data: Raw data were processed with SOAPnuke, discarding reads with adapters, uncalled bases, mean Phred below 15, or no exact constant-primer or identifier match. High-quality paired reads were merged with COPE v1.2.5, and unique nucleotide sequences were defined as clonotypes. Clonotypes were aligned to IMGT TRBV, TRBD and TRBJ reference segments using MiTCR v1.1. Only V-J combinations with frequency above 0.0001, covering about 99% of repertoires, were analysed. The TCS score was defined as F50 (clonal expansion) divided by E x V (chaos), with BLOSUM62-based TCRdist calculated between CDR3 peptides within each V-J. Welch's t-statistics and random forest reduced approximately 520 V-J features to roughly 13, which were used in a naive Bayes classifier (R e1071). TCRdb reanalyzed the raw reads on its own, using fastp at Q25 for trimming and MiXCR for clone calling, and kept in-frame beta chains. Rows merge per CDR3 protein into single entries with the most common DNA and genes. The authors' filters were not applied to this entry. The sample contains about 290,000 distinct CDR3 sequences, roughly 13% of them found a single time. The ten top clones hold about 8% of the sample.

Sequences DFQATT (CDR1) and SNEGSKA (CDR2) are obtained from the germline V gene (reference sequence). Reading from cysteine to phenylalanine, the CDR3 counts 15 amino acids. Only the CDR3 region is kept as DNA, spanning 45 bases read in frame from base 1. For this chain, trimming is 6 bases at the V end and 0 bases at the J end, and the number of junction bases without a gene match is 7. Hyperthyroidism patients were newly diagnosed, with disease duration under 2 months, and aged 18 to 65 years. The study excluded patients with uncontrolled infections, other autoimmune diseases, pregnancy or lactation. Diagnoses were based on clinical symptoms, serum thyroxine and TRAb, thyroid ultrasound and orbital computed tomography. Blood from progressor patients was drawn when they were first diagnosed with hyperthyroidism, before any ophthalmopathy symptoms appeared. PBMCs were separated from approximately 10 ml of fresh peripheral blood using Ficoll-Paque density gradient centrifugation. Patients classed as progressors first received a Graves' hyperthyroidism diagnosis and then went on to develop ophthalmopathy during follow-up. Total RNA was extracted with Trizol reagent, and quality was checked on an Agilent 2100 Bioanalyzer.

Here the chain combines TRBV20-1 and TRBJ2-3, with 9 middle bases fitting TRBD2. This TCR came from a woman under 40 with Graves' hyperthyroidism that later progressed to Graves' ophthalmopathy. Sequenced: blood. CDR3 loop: CSAENLAGSTDTQYF. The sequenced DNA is TGCAGTGCGGAAAACCTAGCGGGAAGCACAGATACGCAGTATTTT.